The clone carrying this T cell receptor (beta chain) is categorized as medium-sized (0.01 to 0.1%). Its specificity is not known. The study, taken as a whole, reports: Tumor memory CD4+ T cell TCR gene usage was found to cluster with blood and lymph node memory CD4+ cells and with lymph node naive CD4+ cells. The larger-cohort validation was restricted to a single TCR beta V-J rearrangement rather than whole repertoires.

The CDR3 extends over 16 amino acids. CDR1 is SGHRS and CDR2 is YFSETQ in the germline V gene. Trimming cost V 4 bases and J 0 bases, with 14 bases left between them. The sorted Tregs were CD4+CD25+CD127-/low cells. Semi-nested PCR with Nested Universal Primer A followed constant-region reverse priming of full-length variable regions. MiXCR was run by TCRdb on the 5' RACE reads, yielding one entry per CDR3 protein. The profile covers over 40,000 distinct CDR3 sequences, with 20% to 25% appearing a single time and just over 4% taken by the ten largest. This sequence originates from a female donor with breast cancer. The chain employs TRBV5-1 and TRBJ2-1; D is perhaps TRBD1 or TRBD2 (5 bases each). What was sequenced was Tregs sorted from blood. The CDR3 spells CASSRDPRSSYNEQFF. In DNA form, the CDR3 reads TGCGCCAGCAGCCGGGACCCCCGCAGCTCCTACAATGAGCAGTTCTTC.